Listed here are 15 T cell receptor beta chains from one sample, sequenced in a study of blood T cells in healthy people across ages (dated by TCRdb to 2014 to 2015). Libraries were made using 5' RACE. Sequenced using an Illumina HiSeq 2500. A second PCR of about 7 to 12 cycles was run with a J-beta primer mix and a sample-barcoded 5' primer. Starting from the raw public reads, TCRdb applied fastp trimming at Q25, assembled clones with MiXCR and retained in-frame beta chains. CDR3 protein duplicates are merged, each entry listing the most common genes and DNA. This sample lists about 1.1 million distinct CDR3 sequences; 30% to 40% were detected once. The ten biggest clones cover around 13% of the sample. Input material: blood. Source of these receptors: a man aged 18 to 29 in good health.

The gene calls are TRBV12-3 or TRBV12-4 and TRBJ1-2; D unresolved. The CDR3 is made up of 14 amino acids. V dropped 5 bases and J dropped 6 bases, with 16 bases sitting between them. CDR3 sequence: CASSLPLRADGYTF. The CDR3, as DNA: TGTGCCAGCAGTCTCCCCCTAAGGGCGGATGGCTACACCTTC.

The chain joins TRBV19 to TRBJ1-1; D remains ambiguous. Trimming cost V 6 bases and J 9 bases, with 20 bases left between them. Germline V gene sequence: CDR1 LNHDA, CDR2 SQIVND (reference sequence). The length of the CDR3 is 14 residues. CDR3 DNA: TGTGCCAGTAGAGGCCCCCGTGGCAGCTCGCAAGCTTTCTTT. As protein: CASRGPRGSSQAFF.

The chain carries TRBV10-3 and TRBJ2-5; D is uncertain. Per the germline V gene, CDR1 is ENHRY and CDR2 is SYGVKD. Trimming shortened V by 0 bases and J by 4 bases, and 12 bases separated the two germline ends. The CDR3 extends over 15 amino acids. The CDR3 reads CAISESVRSGETQYF. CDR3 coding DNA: TGTGCCATCAGTGAGTCGGTAAGGTCCGGAGAGACCCAGTACTTC.

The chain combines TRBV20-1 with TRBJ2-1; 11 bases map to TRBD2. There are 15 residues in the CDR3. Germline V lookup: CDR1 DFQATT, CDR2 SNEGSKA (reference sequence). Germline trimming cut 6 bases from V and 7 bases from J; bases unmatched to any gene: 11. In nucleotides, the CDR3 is TGCAGTGCGCCTAAACTAGCGGGGGCCGATAATGAGCAGTTCTTC. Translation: CSAPKLAGADNEQFF.

CDR3 in DNA: TGTGCCAGCAGCTTAGCGGGGGAAAGTCAGCCCCAGCATTTT. It is translated as CASSLAGESQPQHF. The rearrangement uses TRBV7-9 and TRBJ1-5; D possibly corresponds to TRBD1 (5 bases). Germline lookup yields CDR1 SEHNR and CDR2 FQNEAQ (reference sequence). The CDR3 loop spans 14 amino acids. The germline V and J ends were trimmed by 0 bases and 6 bases, with 9 bases remaining between them.

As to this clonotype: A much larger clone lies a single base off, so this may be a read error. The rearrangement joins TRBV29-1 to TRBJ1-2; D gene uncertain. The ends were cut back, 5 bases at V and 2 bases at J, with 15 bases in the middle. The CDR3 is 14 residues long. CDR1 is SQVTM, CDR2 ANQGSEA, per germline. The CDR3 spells CSVRPEVRNYGYTF. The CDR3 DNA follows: TGCAGCGTTCGACCGGAGGTTCGGAACTATGGCTACACCTTC. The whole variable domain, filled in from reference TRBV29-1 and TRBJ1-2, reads SAVISQKPSRDICQRGTSLTIQCQVDSQVTMMFWYRQQPGQSLTLIATANQGSEATYESGFVIDKFPISRPNLTFSTLTVSNMSPEDSSIYLCSVRPEVRNYGYTFGSGTRLTVV.

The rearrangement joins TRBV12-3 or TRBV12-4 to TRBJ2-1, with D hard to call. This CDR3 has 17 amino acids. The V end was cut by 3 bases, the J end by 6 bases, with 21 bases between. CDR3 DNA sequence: TGTGCCAGCAGTTTTTTTTCCTTGTGGCAAGATCTCAATGAGCAGTTCTTC. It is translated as CASSFFSLWQDLNEQFF.

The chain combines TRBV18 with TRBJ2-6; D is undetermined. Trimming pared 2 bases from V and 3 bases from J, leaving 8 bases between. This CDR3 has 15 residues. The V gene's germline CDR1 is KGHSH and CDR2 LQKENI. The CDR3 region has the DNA TGTGCCAGCTCACCAAACCTCGGTGGGGCCAACGTCCTGACTTTC. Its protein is CASSPNLGGANVLTF.

CDR3 in amino acids: CASSHKANTEAFF. The CDR3 nucleotides read TGTGCCAGCAGTCACAAGGCGAACACTGAAGCTTTCTTT. V gene TRBV12-3 or TRBV12-4 combines with J gene TRBJ1-1; no reliable D call. The length of the CDR3 is 13 residues. Trimming removed 5 bases at V and 1 base at J, with 8 bases between.

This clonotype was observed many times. The CDR3 loop is CASSRLAGAYNEQFF. The CDR3 region has the DNA TGTGCCAGCAGCCGGCTAGCGGGGGCCTACAATGAGCAGTTCTTC. The rearrangement joins TRBV14 to TRBJ2-1, with 10 bases fitting TRBD2. The CDR3 extends over 15 amino acids. V gave up 4 bases and J gave up 2 bases; unmatched junction bases: 2. Germline V gene sequence: CDR1 SGHDN, CDR2 FVKESK.

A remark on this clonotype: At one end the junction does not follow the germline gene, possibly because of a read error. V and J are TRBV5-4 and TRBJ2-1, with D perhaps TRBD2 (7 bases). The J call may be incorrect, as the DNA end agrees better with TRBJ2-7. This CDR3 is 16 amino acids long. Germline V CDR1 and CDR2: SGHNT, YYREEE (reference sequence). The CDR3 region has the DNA TGTGCCGGCAGCCCAGACGCGGGGGCCTCTTACAATGAGCAGTACTTC. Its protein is CAGSPDAGASYNEQYF.

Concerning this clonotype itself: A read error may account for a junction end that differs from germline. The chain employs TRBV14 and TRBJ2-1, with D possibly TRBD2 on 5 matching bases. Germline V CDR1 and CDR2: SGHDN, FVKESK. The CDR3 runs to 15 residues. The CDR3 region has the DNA TGTGCCTGCAGCCAAGGTCGGGACTCCTACAATGAGCAGTTCTTC. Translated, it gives CACSQGRDSYNEQFF. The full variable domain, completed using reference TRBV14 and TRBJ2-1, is EAGVTQFPSHSVIEKGQTVTLRCDPISGHDNLYWYRRVMGKEIKFLLHFVKESKQDESGMPNNRFLAERTGGTYSTLKVQPAELEDSGVYFCACSQGRDSYNEQFFGPGTRLTVL.

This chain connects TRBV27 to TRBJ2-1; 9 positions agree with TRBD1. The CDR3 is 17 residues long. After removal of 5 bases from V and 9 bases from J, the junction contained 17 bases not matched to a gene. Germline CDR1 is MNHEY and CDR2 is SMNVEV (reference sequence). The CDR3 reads CASSEFDRDRVRGEQFF. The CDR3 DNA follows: TGTGCCAGCAGTGAATTCGACCGGGACAGGGTTCGGGGTGAGCAGTTCTTC.

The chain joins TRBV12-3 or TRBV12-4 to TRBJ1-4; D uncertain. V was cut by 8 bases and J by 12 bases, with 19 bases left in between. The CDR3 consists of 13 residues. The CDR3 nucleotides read TGTGCCAGCTTCGGTGAAGCCCCTCGGCAACTGTTTTTT. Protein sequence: CASFGEAPRQLFF.

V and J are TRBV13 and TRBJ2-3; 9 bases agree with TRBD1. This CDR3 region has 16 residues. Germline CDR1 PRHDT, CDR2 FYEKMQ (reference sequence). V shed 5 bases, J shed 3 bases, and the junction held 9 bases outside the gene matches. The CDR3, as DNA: TGTGCCAGCAGCCTCCGGGACAGGGTAGCGACAGATACGCAGTATTTT. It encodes CASSLRDRVATDTQYF.